The rows below give T cell receptor beta chains drawn from one sample of a study of beta chain features in type 1 diabetes. Repertoires were generated with immunoSEQ multiplex PCR, while TCRdb's copy carries only in-frame clones and drops some. The table has 30,000 to 45,000 clones, around 64% seen once. The sequenced material came from Tregs from blood. The receptors stem from a woman in her thirties in good health. Both conserved end residues are part of each CDR3. The order of the fields is J gene, V gene, D gene, clone size, CDR3 DNA, CDR3 protein. D genes are given only for firm matches. Not every row has a clone size; where given, it reads once, few, many or a size class.

J gene: TRBJ2-7
V gene: TRBV20-1
D gene: -
clone size: few
CDR3 DNA: TGCAGTGCGGCAGACTACGAGCAGTACTTC
CDR3 protein: CSAADYEQYF

J gene: TRBJ2-2
V gene: TRBV9
D gene: TRBD2
clone size: -
CDR3 DNA: TGTGCCAGCAGCGTAGGGGTTAGCGGGACTGGGGAGCTGTTTTTT
CDR3 protein: CASSVGVSGTGELFF

J gene: TRBJ2-1
V gene: TRBV5-1
D gene: TRBD2
clone size: few
CDR3 DNA: TGCGCCAGCAGCTTGGGACTAGCGGGAAAGGATGAGCAGTTCTTC
CDR3 protein: CASSLGLAGKDEQFF

J gene: TRBJ2-3
V gene: TRBV27
D gene: -
clone size: -
CDR3 DNA: TGTGCCAGCAGTTTAGGAGAGCATCCCCCTTGGGCAGATACGCAGTATTTT
CDR3 protein: CASSLGEHPPWADTQYF

J gene: TRBJ2-5
V gene: TRBV19
D gene: -
clone size: -
CDR3 DNA: TGTGCCAGTAGGCCCAGGGCAGGGGAGGAGACCCAGTACTTC
CDR3 protein: CASRPRAGEETQYF

J gene: TRBJ2-2
V gene: TRBV18
D gene: -
clone size: medium-sized
CDR3 DNA: TGTGCCAGCTCACGACTAGAGGGGACCGGGGAGCTGTTTTTT
CDR3 protein: CASSRLEGTGELFF

J gene: TRBJ2-7
V gene: TRBV5-1
D gene: -
clone size: -
CDR3 DNA: TGCGCCAGCAGCCGAGGACAGACAGTCTACGAGCAGTACTTC
CDR3 protein: CASSRGQTVYEQYF

J gene: TRBJ1-2
V gene: TRBV11-2
D gene: -
clone size: -
CDR3 DNA: TGTGCCAGCAGCAAAGGGCGGGACGGCGGCTACACCTTC
CDR3 protein: CASSKGRDGGYTF

J gene: TRBJ1-5
V gene: TRBV6-1
D gene: -
clone size: -
CDR3 DNA: TGTGCCAGCAGTCTAATGGAGAATCAGCCCCAGCATTTT
CDR3 protein: CASSLMENQPQHF

J gene: TRBJ2-6
V gene: TRBV7-9
D gene: -
clone size: -
CDR3 DNA: TGTGCCAGCAGACCAGGGGTGAGGGCTGGGGCCAACGTCCTGACTTTC
CDR3 protein: CASRPGVRAGANVLTF

J gene: TRBJ2-1
V gene: TRBV27
D gene: TRBD2
clone size: -
CDR3 DNA: TGTGCCAGCAGTTCGACGACTAGCGGGAGGCCTTACAATGAGCAGTTCTTC
CDR3 protein: CASSSTTSGRPYNEQFF

J gene: TRBJ2-1
V gene: TRBV28
D gene: -
clone size: -
CDR3 DNA: TGTGCCAGCAGCACAACAGGGTTAAGCTCCTACAATGAGCAGTTCTTC
CDR3 protein: CASSTTGLSSYNEQFF

J gene: TRBJ1-1
V gene: TRBV5-1
D gene: -
clone size: -
CDR3 DNA: TGCGCCAGCAGCTTGGGGAGAACCTCCAACACGAACACTGAAGCTTTCTTT
CDR3 protein: CASSLGRTSNTNTEAFF

J gene: TRBJ2-1
V gene: TRBV13
D gene: -
clone size: once
CDR3 DNA: TGTGCCAGCAGCGCCCTGGCGGGTGGTGAGCAGTTCTTC
CDR3 protein: CASSALAGGEQFF

J gene: TRBJ2-7
V gene: TRBV7-9
D gene: -
clone size: -
CDR3 DNA: TGTGCCAGCACCCTCGACTACGAGCAGTACTTC
CDR3 protein: CASTLDYEQYF

J gene: TRBJ1-3
V gene: TRBV19
D gene: TRBD1
clone size: -
CDR3 DNA: TGTGCCAGTACCCAGGGCAGGGGGCCCGGAAACACCATATATTTT
CDR3 protein: CASTQGRGPGNTIYF

J gene: TRBJ2-7
V gene: TRBV27
D gene: -
clone size: -
CDR3 DNA: TGTGCCAGCAGGCCTGTCGGGGTCTTGAGGAACGAGCAGTACTTC
CDR3 protein: CASRPVGVLRNEQYF

J gene: TRBJ2-7
V gene: TRBV10-3
D gene: TRBD2
clone size: -
CDR3 DNA: TGTGCCATCAGTGTCATCCGGGGACTAGCGGTTTACGAGCAGTACTTC
CDR3 protein: CAISVIRGLAVYEQYF

J gene: TRBJ2-3
V gene: TRBV10-2
D gene: TRBD1
clone size: -
CDR3 DNA: TGCGCCAGCAGAAACAGGGGGAATTTCAGGGATACGCAGTATTTT
CDR3 protein: CASRNRGNFRDTQYF

J gene: TRBJ2-3
V gene: TRBV5-6
D gene: -
clone size: -
CDR3 DNA: TGTGCCAGCAGCTTTACAGGAAGCACAGATACGCAGTATTTT
CDR3 protein: CASSFTGSTDTQYF

J gene: TRBJ1-2
V gene: TRBV28
D gene: TRBD1
clone size: -
CDR3 DNA: TGTGCCAGCAGTTTACAGGGGACAGGGAACTATGGCTACACCTTC
CDR3 protein: CASSLQGTGNYGYTF

J gene: TRBJ2-7
V gene: TRBV11-1
D gene: TRBD1
clone size: -
CDR3 DNA: TGTGCCAGCAGCCGAAGACAGGGCTACGAGCAGTACTTC
CDR3 protein: CASSRRQGYEQYF

J gene: TRBJ2-3
V gene: TRBV7-9
D gene: -
clone size: -
CDR3 DNA: TGTGCCAGCAGCGTGCGGCGGGGCGGGGACCCCTTCACAGATACGCAGTATTTT
CDR3 protein: CASSVRRGGDPFTDTQYF

J gene: TRBJ2-3
V gene: TRBV4-3
D gene: TRBD2
clone size: -
CDR3 DNA: TGCGCCAGCAGCCAAGATTGGGGCGGGAGTGTCACAGATACGCAGTATTTT
CDR3 protein: CASSQDWGGSVTDTQYF

J gene: TRBJ2-2
V gene: TRBV30
D gene: TRBD1
clone size: -
CDR3 DNA: TGTGCCTGGACCAGAAACAGGGGCACCGGGGAGCTGTTTTTT
CDR3 protein: CAWTRNRGTGELFF

J gene: TRBJ2-3
V gene: TRBV4-1
D gene: TRBD2
clone size: once
CDR3 DNA: TGCGCCAGCAGCGAAAGCCGGGAGGGCGTCAGGACAGATACGCAGTATTTT
CDR3 protein: CASSESREGVRTDTQYF

J gene: TRBJ2-5
V gene: TRBV5-8
D gene: TRBD1
clone size: few
CDR3 DNA: TGTGCCAGCAGCTACACAGGGGGGCCGTACCAAGAGACCCAGTACTTC
CDR3 protein: CASSYTGGPYQETQYF

J gene: TRBJ2-1
V gene: TRBV5-8
D gene: TRBD1
clone size: few
CDR3 DNA: TGTGCCAGCAGCAGACAGGGGGCGTCTCTCTTC
CDR3 protein: CASSRQGASLF

J gene: TRBJ2-1
V gene: TRBV10-3
D gene: TRBD2
clone size: few
CDR3 DNA: TGTGCCATCAGTGGAGGGACTAGCGGTACGAATGAGCAGTTCTTC
CDR3 protein: CAISGGTSGTNEQFF

J gene: TRBJ2-6
V gene: TRBV7-3
D gene: TRBD2
clone size: few
CDR3 DNA: TGTGCCAGCAGCTTAAGAGCGGGAAAGGAAGTGACTTTC
CDR3 protein: CASSLRAGKEVTF

J gene: TRBJ2-7
V gene: TRBV6-5
D gene: -
clone size: -
CDR3 DNA: TGTGCCAGCAGTACTGACAGCTCCTACGAGCAGTACTTC
CDR3 protein: CASSTDSSYEQYF

J gene: TRBJ1-1
V gene: TRBV4-1
D gene: -
clone size: -
CDR3 DNA: TGCGCCAGCAGCCAAGCAGGGACACGGATGAACACTGAAGCTTTCTTT
CDR3 protein: CASSQAGTRMNTEAFF

J gene: TRBJ1-4
V gene: TRBV28
D gene: -
clone size: once
CDR3 DNA: TGTGCCAGCAGTTTGAGGGTTCCTAATGAAAAACTGTTTTTT
CDR3 protein: CASSLRVPNEKLFF

J gene: TRBJ1-2
V gene: TRBV2
D gene: TRBD1
clone size: few
CDR3 DNA: TGTGCCAGCAGTGCGGGACAGGGGAGCTATGGCTACACCTTC
CDR3 protein: CASSAGQGSYGYTF

J gene: TRBJ1-2
V gene: TRBV28
D gene: -
clone size: -
CDR3 DNA: TGTGCCAGCAGCTATGGACAGTCCCCCGGGGGCTACACCTTC
CDR3 protein: CASSYGQSPGGYTF

J gene: TRBJ2-7
V gene: TRBV7-9
D gene: -
clone size: -
CDR3 DNA: TGTGCCAGCAGCCGACAGGACCCCTCCTACGAGCAGTACTTC
CDR3 protein: CASSRQDPSYEQYF